One and the same sample provided the 4 T cell receptor beta chains below, sequenced in a study of cytomegalovirus exposure and HLA in healthy donors. Primers: 60 Vbeta forward and 13 Jbeta reverse. Measured with immunoSEQ multiplex PCR; TCRdb has only the in-frame clones, and not every one. The table records 200,000 to 250,000 clones, over 65% of them present only once. The sample comprised PBMCs. These receptors were obtained from a man in his late teens or twenties in good health and CMV-seronegative.

This chain joins TRBV4-1 and TRBJ2-5, with 7 bases lining up with TRBD2. Germline trimming cut 4 bases from V and 3 bases from J; bases unmatched to any gene: 8. Germline V gives CDR1 MGHRA, CDR2 YSYEKL. This CDR3 spans 15 amino acids. CDR3 region: CASSPGRGVEETQYF. As DNA, the CDR3 is TGCGCCAGCAGCCCTGGTCGGGGGGTGGAAGAGACCCAGTACTTC.

This chain connects TRBV7-6 to TRBJ2-1, with D possibly TRBD2 on 5 matching bases. CDR1 SGHVS and CDR2 FNYEAQ come from the germline V gene. Trimming removed 5 bases from V and 4 bases from J, with 21 bases in between. The CDR3 length is 17 residues. CDR3 nucleotides: TGTGCCAGCAGCCCGACTCCCTCTGCGGGCCCATACAATGAGCAGTTCTTC. Translating it yields CASSPTPSAGPYNEQFF.

The rearrangement joins TRBV29-1 to TRBJ1-1; D not certain. This CDR3 spans 13 amino acids. Germline values: CDR1 SQVTM, CDR2 ANQGSEA. V lost 2 bases, J lost 6 bases, and 13 bases lay in between. CDR3 DNA: TGCAGCGTTGAAAGCGAAAACGTTCCTGAAGCTTTCTTT. Translation: CSVESENVPEAFF.

This chain links TRBV30 with TRBJ2-1; D unclear. Germline V gene data show CDR1 as GTSNPN and CDR2 as SVGIG (reference sequence). Deletions cut 2 bases from V and 0 bases from J, with 2 bases between. This CDR3 is built from 12 residues. This chain's CDR3 is CAWSLSYNEQFF. The CDR3 nucleotides read TGTGCCTGGAGTCTCTCCTACAATGAGCAGTTCTTC.